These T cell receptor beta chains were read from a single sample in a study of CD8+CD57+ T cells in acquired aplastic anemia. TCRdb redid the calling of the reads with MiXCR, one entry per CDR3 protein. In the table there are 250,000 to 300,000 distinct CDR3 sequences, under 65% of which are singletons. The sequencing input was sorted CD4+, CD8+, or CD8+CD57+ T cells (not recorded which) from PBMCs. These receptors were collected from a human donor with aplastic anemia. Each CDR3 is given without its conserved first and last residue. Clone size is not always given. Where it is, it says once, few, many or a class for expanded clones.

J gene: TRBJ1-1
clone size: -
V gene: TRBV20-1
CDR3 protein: SASLTDTEAF

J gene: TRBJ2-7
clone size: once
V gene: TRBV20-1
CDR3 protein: SARVGGSYEQY

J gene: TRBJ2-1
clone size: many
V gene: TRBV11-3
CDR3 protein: ASSFSGAGGSEQF

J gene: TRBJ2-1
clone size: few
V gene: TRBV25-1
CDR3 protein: ASERLAGGSEQF

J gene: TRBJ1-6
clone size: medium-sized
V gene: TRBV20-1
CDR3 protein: SASKGLGNSPLH

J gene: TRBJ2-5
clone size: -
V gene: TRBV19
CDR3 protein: ASSWTSGRASQETQY

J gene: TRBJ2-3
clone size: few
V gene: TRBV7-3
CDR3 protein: ASSFWAGTRTDTQY

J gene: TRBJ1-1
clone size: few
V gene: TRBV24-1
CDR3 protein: ATSGLQGAGEAF

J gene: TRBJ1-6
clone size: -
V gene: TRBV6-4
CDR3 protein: ASSEREGGSPLH

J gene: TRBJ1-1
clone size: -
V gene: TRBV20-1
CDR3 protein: SARLRGASTEAF

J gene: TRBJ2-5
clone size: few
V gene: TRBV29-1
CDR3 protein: SVGQGRWETQY

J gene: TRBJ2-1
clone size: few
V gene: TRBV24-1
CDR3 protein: ATSDSLVRGGSLNEQF

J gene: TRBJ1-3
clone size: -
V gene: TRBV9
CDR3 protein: ASSEGTDGNTVY

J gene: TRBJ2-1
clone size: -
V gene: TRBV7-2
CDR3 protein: ASSLGPREMGDNEQF

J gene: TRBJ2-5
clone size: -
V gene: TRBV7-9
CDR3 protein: ASSPERERETQY

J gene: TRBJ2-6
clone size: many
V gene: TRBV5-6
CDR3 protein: ASTLVGQGRGGANVLT

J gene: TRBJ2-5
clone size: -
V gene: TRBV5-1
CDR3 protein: ASSRLRGETQY

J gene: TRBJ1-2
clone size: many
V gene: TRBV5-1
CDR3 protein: ASSLIGSRDDGGYT

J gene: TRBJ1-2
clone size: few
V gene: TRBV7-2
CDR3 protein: ASSPRDSPVYGYT